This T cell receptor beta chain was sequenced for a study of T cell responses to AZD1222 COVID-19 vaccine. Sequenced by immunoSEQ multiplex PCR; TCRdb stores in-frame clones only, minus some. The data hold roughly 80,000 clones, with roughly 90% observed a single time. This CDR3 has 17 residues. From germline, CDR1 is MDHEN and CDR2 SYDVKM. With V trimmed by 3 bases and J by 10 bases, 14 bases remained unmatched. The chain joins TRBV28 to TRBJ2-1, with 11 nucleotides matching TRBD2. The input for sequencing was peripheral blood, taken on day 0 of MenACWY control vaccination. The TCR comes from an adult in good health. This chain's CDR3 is CASSFPLGLAGGGEQFF. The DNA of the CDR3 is TGTGCCAGCAGTTTTCCATTGGGCCTAGCGGGAGGAGGGGAGCAGTTCTTC.